Sequencing of this TCR beta chain was carried out in a study of early T cells in non-severe SARS-CoV-2 infection. The table lists this clonotype with many counts. MiXCR, run by TCRdb on the 5' RACE reads, gives a single entry per CDR3 protein. The table has tens of thousands of distinct CDR3 sequences, 10% to 15% seen once; the top ten hold around 2.8%. There are 14 residues in the CDR3. Germline assignment: CDR1 LNHDA and CDR2 SQIVND (reference sequence). Trimming removed 3 bases from V and 6 bases from J, with 12 bases in between. The sequencing sample was made of whole blood. The genes are TRBV19 and TRBJ1-5; D is uncertain. The clonotype originates from an adult who was a healthcare worker with PCR-confirmed SARS-CoV-2 infection or an uninfected control (not recorded which). The CDR3 sequence is CASSITLGAQPQHF. DNA for the CDR3: TGTGCCAGTAGTATCACTTTGGGCGCTCAGCCCCAGCATTTT.